Following are 10 T cell receptor beta chains from one sample sequenced in a study of OX40 agonist ivuxolimab in advanced cancers. The table came from immunoSEQ multiplex PCR; TCRdb's copy has only in-frame clones and leaves some out. The sample yields about 78,000 clones, around 86% seen once. The sequencing used CD4+ or CD8+ T cells sorted from blood, collected in a trial of the OX40 agonist ivuxolimab. The receptors here all came from an adult with an advanced solid tumor such as melanoma, head and neck, liver or kidney cancer.

The chain couples TRBV27 to TRBJ1-2; tentative D call: TRBD1 (5 bases). The germline V gene encodes CDR1 MNHEY and CDR2 SMNVEV (reference sequence). The CDR3 contains 16 residues. V was pared by 5 bases and J by 8 bases, with 24 bases between. The CDR3 DNA is TGTGCCAGCAGTCCCCACGGGGGTCAAGTTGTATGGGGCTACACCTTC. This gives the protein CASSPHGGQVVWGYTF.

V usage is TRBV11-2 and J usage is TRBJ1-1; possibly TRBD1 for D (6 bases). Germline CDR1 and CDR2: SGHAT and FQNNGV. The ends were cut back, 4 bases at V and 5 bases at J, with 11 bases in the middle. The CDR3 loop spans 13 amino acids. The CDR3 sequence is CASSSGGATEAFF. In nucleotides, the CDR3 is TGTGCCAGCAGCTCGGGGGGGGCGACTGAAGCTTTCTTT.

The CDR3 region is CAWSVQPADAMGDEQFF. The DNA of the CDR3 is TGTGCCTGGAGTGTACAGCCGGCAGACGCCATGGGCGATGAGCAGTTCTTC. The gene calls are TRBV30 and TRBJ2-1; no clear D gene. CDR1 is GTSNPN, CDR2 SVGIG, per germline (reference sequence). The ends were cut back, 0 bases at V and 8 bases at J, with 23 bases in the middle. The CDR3 contains 17 residues. The full variable domain, its missing parts supplied by reference TRBV30 and TRBJ2-1, is SQTIHQWPATLVQPVGSPLSLECTVEGTSNPNLYWYRQAAGRGLQLLFYSVGIGQISSEVPQNLSASRPQDRQFILSSKKLLLSDSGFYLCAWSVQPADAMGDEQFFGPGTRLTVL.

The chain links TRBV6-5 to TRBJ2-1, with 7 bases matching TRBD2. This CDR3 is built from 14 residues. After removal of 7 bases from V and 2 bases from J, the junction contained 5 bases not matched to a gene. Per the germline V gene, CDR1 is MNHEY and CDR2 is SVGAGI. The CDR3 sequence is CASKKAGTYNEQFF. CDR3 nucleotides: TGTGCCAGCAAAAAAGCGGGAACCTACAATGAGCAGTTCTTC.

The chain combines TRBV5-6 with TRBJ1-6, with 7 bases lining up with TRBD1. Per the germline V gene, CDR1 is SGHDT and CDR2 is YYEEEE. The CDR3 runs 16 residues. Unmatched junction bases numbered 7, after V lost 0 bases and J lost 7 bases. The CDR3 region is CASSLAPTGSNSPLHF. The CDR3 region has the DNA TGTGCCAGCAGCTTGGCCCCGACAGGGTCGAATTCACCCCTCCACTTT.

The rearrangement links TRBV19 to TRBJ1-2, with 7 bases identical to TRBD1. This CDR3 spans 14 amino acids. Germline values: CDR1 LNHDA, CDR2 SQIVND (reference sequence). The ends lost 4 bases at V and 5 bases at J; junction bases unmatched: 7. The CDR3 coding sequence is TGTGCCAGTAGTACCACCGGGACAGCGTATGGCTACACCTTC. This sequence encodes CASSTTGTAYGYTF.

The gene calls are TRBV19 and TRBJ2-3, with 12 bases matching TRBD2. Germline trimming cut 3 bases from V and 11 bases from J; bases unmatched to any gene: 3. CDR1 LNHDA and CDR2 SQIVND come from the germline V gene (reference sequence). The CDR3 is 13 amino acids. CDR3 amino acids: CASSIWTSGMQYF. CDR3 DNA: TGTGCCAGTAGTATCTGGACTAGCGGGATGCAGTATTTT.

The J gene is TRBJ2-3, the V gene TRBV28; D is undetermined. This CDR3 is 16 amino acids long. Germline V lookup: CDR1 MDHEN, CDR2 SYDVKM. V lost 4 bases, J lost 5 bases, and 19 bases lay in between. CDR3 loop: CASSSRGTSPRDTQYF. DNA of the CDR3: TGTGCCAGCAGTTCTCGAGGCACCTCCCCTAGAGATACGCAGTATTTT.

CDR3 DNA sequence: TGTGCCAGTAGTATATTCGAGGGAATGAACACTGAAGCTTTCTTT. Protein sequence: CASSIFEGMNTEAFF. This sequence joins TRBV19 and TRBJ1-1, with D uncertain. Between the trimmed V and J ends, which lost 2 bases and 0 bases, there was a span of 10 bases. Germline CDR1 and CDR2: LNHDA and SQIVND (reference sequence). This CDR3 is built from 15 residues.

Only one count was recorded for this clone. This rearrangement joins TRBV28 to TRBJ2-5, with D possibly TRBD1 on 6 matching bases. Germline CDR1 MDHEN, CDR2 SYDVKM. Deletions cut 4 bases from V and 6 bases from J, with 15 bases between. CDR3 length: 14 amino acids. The CDR3 sequence is CASSSRRTDKTQYF. CDR3 in DNA: TGTGCCAGCAGTTCCCGTCGGACAGATAAGACCCAGTACTTC.